What follows describes a single TCR beta chain. CDR3 length equals 14 residues. CDR1 and CDR2 from the germline V gene are DFQATT and SNEGSKA (reference sequence). The data were obtained in a study of monozygotic twins with inflammatory bowel disease. TCRdb re-analyzed the 5' RACE reads; it lists each CDR3 protein once, without DNA. In total, the table holds approximately 340,000 distinct CDR3 sequences. The clonotype originates from a human donor with ulcerative colitis or Crohn's disease, or a healthy co-twin of an affected twin (not recorded which). Sequencing input: blood. The chain is built from TRBV20-1 and TRBJ2-1; TCRdb gives TRBD2 as the D gene, but with no DNA this cannot be confirmed. The CDR3 region is CSASVPGLPNEQFF.